Below, one T cell receptor beta chain is given with its context. In this sample, this clone turned up a few times. The specificity of this receptor is unknown. No base-level quality is on record; no much larger clone is a single base apart. The data stem from a study of CD8+ T cells in alopecia areata (dated by TCRdb to 2017 to 2018). As for the study more broadly: The study used high-throughput TCRbeta sequencing to examine T cell clonal expansion in alopecia areata, in both the C3H/HeJ mouse model and human patients. In humans, TCRbeta sequencing was performed on scalp tissue and on sorted CD4+ and CD8+ peripheral blood T cells from healthy controls and from patients with patchy or totalis/universalis alopecia areata. Clonality in the scalp was compared among normal scalp (n=4), patchy alopecia areata scalp (n=8), and alopecia totalis/universalis scalp (n=8). RNA was obtained with the PAXgene miRNA kit for fixed scalp, the miRNeasy kit for PBMCs, and the RNeasy kit for mouse skin. immunoSEQ multiplex PCR using 35 Vbeta forward primers and 13 Jbeta reverse primers was used to amplify TCRbeta CDR3 regions. Paper-wide results and their limitations: Higher clonality and more expanded CD8+ clones were observed in lesional scalp than in normal scalp, particularly in alopecia totalis/universalis, a finding suggestive of antigenic drive. Shared TCR sequences between patients were less evident than in mice, which may be partly attributable to HLA diversity in the patient population. Unlike mouse skin, where gammadelta T cells dominate, normal human skin contains resident alphabeta T cells that get sequenced too, which complicates analysis of the scalp TCR repertoire.

Peripheral blood and lesional scalp punch biopsies were obtained from patients with alopecia areata. PBMCs were isolated by density centrifugation and stained for CD3, CD4 and CD8, and CD4+ and CD8+ T cells were sorted on a FACSAria. Untreated alopecia areata patients were recruited as part of a multicenter biomarker study. In a handful of patients from the biomarker study, blood CD8+ T cells were sorted further into NKG2D-low and NKG2D-high fractions. Library preparation used the immunoSEQ multiplex PCR assay. RNA was extracted from all samples and reverse transcribed into cDNA as template for TCR sequencing. First-strand cDNA was synthesized using SuperScript III with a 2:1 mix of oligo-dT and random hexamers. A synthetic immune receptor repertoire was used to assess amplification bias, and residual bias was removed computationally. The original methods were these. After raw reads were preprocessed to remove errors, the CDR3 was defined following IMGT conventions as running from the conserved cysteine to phenylalanine. Clonality was computed as 1 minus the Shannon entropy, with the entropy normalized by log2 of the number of productive unique TCRs. Whether each scalp clone was CD4 or CD8 was inferred by checking scalp TCRbeta sequences against the CD4 and CD8 repertoires from sorted blood. TCRdb retrieved this table from immuneACCESS and kept in-frame rearrangements only. Not all clones are present; in checked studies, unresolved V genes account for under half, and no reason is known for the remainder. The D gene and trimming were derived from the DNA, and the V and J assignments and clone size from that table. The sample contains 60,000 to 65,000 clones, roughly 40% of them found a single time. In total, the top ten clones hold roughly 51% of the sample.

The germline V gene provides CDR1 MRHNA and CDR2 SNTAGT. V gives up 9 bases and J gives up 5 bases, and the segment between their germline ends measures 4 bases. The CDR3 runs 9 residues from the cysteine to the phenylalanine. The kept DNA is CDR3 alone, 27 bases in frame from the first base. The chain employs TRBV6-4 and TRBJ1-2; the D gene identity is not certain. Material for sequencing was NKG2D-low CD8+ T cells sorted from blood. Sample cell subset or site, as interpreted from the label and publication: sorted CD8+ NKG2D-low blood T cells. This receptor was obtained from a human donor with alopecia areata. The sequenced DNA: TGTGCCAGATCTTATGGCTACACCTTC. Translated, this is CARSYGYTF.